The T cell receptor beta chain described here comes from a study of monozygotic twins with cystic fibrosis. Notes on the study in general: V usage most resembled the co-twin in 13 of 16 pairs. Unrelated CF individuals shared fewer identical clonotypes than monozygotic CF twins.

The CDR3 loop spans 16 amino acids. Germline V lookup: CDR1 SGHRS, CDR2 YFSETQ. After removal of 0 bases from V and 2 bases from J, the junction contained 4 bases not matched to a gene. Worth noting for this clone: Its antigen is unknown.

The table came from immunoSEQ multiplex PCR; TCRdb's copy has only in-frame clones and leaves some out. The sample contains 15,000 or so clones, around 91% of which appear only once. Sequencing was carried out using blood. The clonotype was recovered from a boy younger than 18 with cystic fibrosis. This rearrangement joins TRBV5-1 to TRBJ1-2; 10 nucleotides agree with TRBD1. This CDR3 is CASSLVGQGRNYGYTF. The DNA for the CDR3 is TGCGCCAGCAGCTTGGTGGGACAGGGGAGGAACTATGGCTACACCTTC.